The rows below give T cell receptor beta chains drawn from one sample of a study of cytomegalovirus exposure and HLA in healthy donors. The protocol was immunoSEQ multiplex PCR, while the TCRdb copy is restricted to in-frame clones and leaves out a portion. The sample includes over 100,000 clones, approximately 72% of them seen just once. Sequenced input: PBMCs. These receptors were obtained from a man aged 18 to 30 in good health and CMV-seronegative. Each CDR3 is given with its conserved first and last residue. D genes are given only for firm matches. Rows give clone size only sometimes, using once, few, many, or a class for an expanded clone.

D	V	size	J	DNA	CDR3
NA	TRBV10-3	NA	TRBJ2-1	TGTACCATCAGAAACCTTGAGAGCTCCTACAATGAGCAGTTCTTC	CTIRNLESSYNEQFF
NA	TRBV20-1	once	TRBJ1-1	TGCAGTGCGGACAGAACTGAAGCTTTCTTT	CSADRTEAFF
NA	TRBV5-1	NA	TRBJ2-5	TGCGCCAGCAGCTTGACTGGGCGGGGAACGGTACGAGAGACCCAGTACTTC	CASSLTGRGTVRETQYF
NA	TRBV11-2	NA	TRBJ2-2	TGTGCCAGCAGCTTATCCAGGGGCGTCGGGGAGCTGTTTTTT	CASSLSRGVGELFF
TRBD1	TRBV27	NA	TRBJ1-1	TGTGCCAGCAGGGGGACAGGGAACACTGAAGCTTTCTTT	CASRGTGNTEAFF
NA	TRBV2	NA	TRBJ2-7	TGTGCCAGCAGTGGGAGACAGGCTAGATCCTACGAGCAGTACTTC	CASSGRQARSYEQYF
NA	TRBV28	NA	TRBJ2-2	TGTGCCAGCAGTTCGCGCCGGGGGTCCGGGGAGCTGTTTTTT	CASSSRRGSGELFF
TRBD1	TRBV18	NA	TRBJ1-3	TGTGCCAGCTCACGGACAGGGGGACCCTCTGGAAACACCATATATTTT	CASSRTGGPSGNTIYF
NA	TRBV18	NA	TRBJ1-2	TGTGCCAGCTCAACGTCGGGACAAATTAACTATGGCTACCCCTTC	CASSTSGQINYGYPF
NA	TRBV18	NA	TRBJ2-7	TGTGCCAGCTCACGTTCTAACGGGATTGCTCCCTACGAGCAGTACTTC	CASSRSNGIAPYEQYF
NA	TRBV30	NA	TRBJ2-7	TGTGCCTGGAGCTCGGACAGTACCTACGAGCAGTACTTC	CAWSSDSTYEQYF
NA	TRBV7-9	once	TRBJ2-7	TGTCCCAGCAGCCCACCTATCTCAAGGAGTTACGAGCAGTACTTC	CPSSPPISRSYEQYF
TRBD1	TRBV13	NA	TRBJ2-2	TGTGCCAGCAGCATGGACAGGGTAGGCCCCGGGGAGCTGTTTTTT	CASSMDRVGPGELFF
NA	TRBV5-1	NA	TRBJ2-7	TGCGCCAGCAGCAGAGAGGGAGCCCTCGAGCAGTACTTC	CASSREGALEQYF
NA	TRBV19	few	TRBJ1-1	TGTGCCAGTAGTATATCGTCCGGGGGGAACACTGAAGCTTTCTTT	CASSISSGGNTEAFF
NA	TRBV13	NA	TRBJ2-3	TGTGCCAGCAGCTTAGAGACTTTGGGCACAGATACGCAGTATTTT	CASSLETLGTDTQYF
NA	TRBV11-2	NA	TRBJ2-7	TGTGCCAGCAGCCCTGGGACACCCCAGTACTTC	CASSPGTPQYF
NA	TRBV2	NA	TRBJ2-2	TGTGCCACCGTTAGGGGGAACACCGGGGAGCTGTTTTTT	CATVRGNTGELFF
TRBD1	TRBV9	NA	TRBJ1-2	TGTGCCAGCAGCGTTGGACAGGGCTATGGCTACACCTTC	CASSVGQGYGYTF
NA	TRBV5-6	NA	TRBJ2-7	TGTGCCAGCAGCTTGTCGGGGGTTGTCTACGAGCAGTACTTC	CASSLSGVVYEQYF
TRBD2	TRBV6-4	NA	TRBJ2-3	TGTGCCCTCCTACGCCGGGAGGAAGCAGATACGCAGTATTTT	CALLRREEADTQYF
TRBD2	TRBV27	NA	TRBJ2-1	TGTGCCAGCAGTCGCCTTACTAGCGGGAGCGGCTATGAGCAGTTCTTC	CASSRLTSGSGYEQFF
NA	TRBV21-1	NA	TRBJ2-2	TGTGCCAGCAGCCCACATTGGACTAGCGGGAGAGGCTACACCGGGGAGCTGTTTTTT	CASSPHWTSGRGYTGELFF
TRBD1	TRBV25-1	NA	TRBJ1-4	TGTGCCAGCAGTGAACCCCGGACAGGGTATGAAAAACTGTTTTTT	CASSEPRTGYEKLFF
NA	TRBV6-1	NA	TRBJ1-4	TGTGCCAGCAGTGTAGATGGGGCCGCGAATGAAAAACTGTTTTTT	CASSVDGAANEKLFF
NA	TRBV30	NA	TRBJ1-1	TGTGCCTGGAGTGGCGGGTCTGAAGCTTTCTTT	CAWSGGSEAFF
NA	TRBV19	NA	TRBJ2-7	TGTGCCAGTACGCCAGGGGAACCCTACGAGCAGTACTTC	CASTPGEPYEQYF
TRBD2	TRBV5-1	NA	TRBJ2-3	TGCGCCAGCAGCTTGTCGGTAGCGGGAACTAGCACAGATACGCAGTATTTT	CASSLSVAGTSTDTQYF
TRBD1	TRBV11-3	NA	TRBJ1-1	TGTGCCAGCAGTCTGGGACAGGGAAGCACTGAAGCTTTCTTT	CASSLGQGSTEAFF
TRBD2	TRBV7-2	NA	TRBJ2-1	TGTGCCAGCAGCTTAGCGCCCGGGACTAGGGCTAACGACAATGAGCAGTTCTTC	CASSLAPGTRANDNEQFF
NA	TRBV6-5	NA	TRBJ2-7	TGTGCCAGCAGAGTGGGACAAAGTTTCTACGAGCAGTACTTC	CASRVGQSFYEQYF
TRBD2	TRBV7-8	NA	TRBJ2-1	TGTGCCAGCAGCTTAGTAGCAGCGGGAGGTGGGAATGAGCAGTTCTTC	CASSLVAAGGGNEQFF
NA	TRBV5-6	NA	TRBJ2-7	TGTGCCAGCAGCTTTTTAGACGAGCAGTACTTC	CASSFLDEQYF